This entry lists 30 T cell receptor beta chains sequenced from one sample in a study of blood T cell repertoires in COVID-19. The data were produced by immunoSEQ multiplex PCR, yet TCRdb's version contains in-frame clones alone and is incomplete. The sample yields more than 400,000 clones, 87% seen once. Sequenced material: PBMCs or T cells enriched from blood (not recorded which). These receptors were taken from a woman younger than 30 who had recovered from COVID-19.

The rearrangement uses TRBV30 and TRBJ1-1; a possible D gene is TRBD1 (6 bases). Germline values: CDR1 GTSNPN, CDR2 SVGIG (reference sequence). The CDR3 loop spans 15 amino acids. V was clipped by 0 bases and J by 0 bases, with 11 bases between them. Here the CDR3 reads CAWSVGDTMNTEAFF. The DNA of the CDR3 is TGTGCCTGGAGTGTAGGGGACACTATGAACACTGAAGCTTTCTTT.

Comment on this clone: At the DNA level, this CDR3 is encoded by other sequences in the same sample as well. V gene TRBV6-1 combines with J gene TRBJ2-2; 7 nucleotides match TRBD2. CDR3 length equals 15 residues. V lost 1 base to trimming and J lost 1 base; unmatched junction nucleotides: 0. CDR1 is MNHNS and CDR2 is SASEGT in the germline V gene. CDR3 protein: CASSEVAGNTGELFF. Here the CDR3 DNA reads TGTGCCAGCAGTGAAGTAGCGGGGAACACCGGGGAGCTGTTTTTT.

This clone has more than one count but fewer than ten. The rearrangement joins TRBV5-1 to TRBJ1-2; TRBD1 matches at 7 bases. V dropped 3 bases and J dropped 0; count of bases not matched to a gene: 8. Germline V gives CDR1 SGHRS, CDR2 YFSETQ. The CDR3 is made up of 16 amino acids. The CDR3 nucleotides are TGCGCCAGCAGCTCGCGGACAGGAGAAGCTAACTATGGCTACACCTTC. Residues: CASSSRTGEANYGYTF.

This chain joins TRBV19 and TRBJ1-1; D is undetermined. Deletions cut 6 bases from V and 0 bases from J, with 8 bases between. The CDR3 length is 13 residues. Germline V gene sequence: CDR1 LNHDA, CDR2 SQIVND (reference sequence). The CDR3 is CASSSVLNTEAFF. The CDR3 DNA sequence: TGTGCCAGTAGCTCAGTATTGAACACTGAAGCTTTCTTT. The full variable domain, completed using reference TRBV19 and TRBJ1-1, is DGGITQSPKYLFRKEGQNVTLSCEQNLNHDAMYWYRQDPGQGLRLIYYSQIVNDFQKGDIAEGYSVSREKKESFPLTVTSAQKNPTAFYLCASSSVLNTEAFFGQGTRLTVV.

The V gene is TRBV1, the J gene TRBJ2-3; TRBD2 is the table's D call and was not checked against the DNA. TRBV1 is marked as a pseudogene. This CDR3 has 18 residues. CDR3 sequence (DNA): TGCACCAGCAGCCAAGATCTTTGGTTTCGGGGTAGCACAGATACGCAGTATTTT. Its protein product is CTSSQDLWFRGSTDTQYF.

The chain links TRBV3-1 (or the pseudogene TRBV3-2) to TRBJ1-2; no definite D call. CDR1 LGHDT and CDR2 YNNKEL come from the germline V gene (reference sequence). Trimming took off 3 bases at V and 4 bases at J, with 15 bases between the two ends. This CDR3 contains 15 residues. The CDR3, as DNA: TGTGCCAGCAGCCAGTCCGTACGCGGTAGCTATGGCTACACCTTC. Translating it yields CASSQSVRGSYGYTF.

This clone was seen once. This chain links TRBV6-5 with TRBJ2-1; 9 bases align to TRBD1. This CDR3 spans 15 amino acids. The germline V gene encodes CDR1 MNHEY and CDR2 SVGAGI. With V trimmed by 3 bases and J by 8 bases, 8 bases remained unmatched. The CDR3 DNA follows: TGTGCCAGCAGTTATATTAGGACAGGGGACGATGAGCAGTTCTTC. As protein: CASSYIRTGDDEQFF.

This chain connects TRBV12-3 or TRBV12-4 to TRBJ2-7, with D uncertain. V was pared by 7 bases and J by 7 bases, with 17 bases between. The CDR3 has 13 amino acids. CDR3 DNA: TGTGCCAGCACCCGGAGCTTGGCACTAGAGCAGTACTTC. Translated: CASTRSLALEQYF.

The chain is built from TRBV7-3 and TRBJ1-1; no clear D gene. Germline values: CDR1 SGHTA, CDR2 FQGTGA. Trimming removed 3 bases at V and 0 bases at J, with 5 bases between. The CDR3 is 13 amino acids. The CDR3 sequence is CASSFGLNTEAFF. As DNA, the CDR3 is TGTGCCAGCAGCTTCGGGTTGAACACTGAAGCTTTCTTT.

The chain combines TRBV11-2 with TRBJ2-2; 7 bases agree with TRBD2. V shed 8 bases, J shed 1 base, and the junction held 7 bases outside the gene matches. The germline V gene encodes CDR1 SGHAT and CDR2 FQNNGV. The CDR3 extends over 15 amino acids. CDR3 DNA sequence: TGTGCCAGCCGCCGCCCGGGGGGGAACACCGGGGAGCTGTTTTTT. The encoded protein is CASRRPGGNTGELFF.

This CDR3 reads CASSPTGTGGYEQYF. As DNA, the CDR3 is TGCGCCAGCAGCCCAACCGGGACAGGGGGCTACGAGCAGTACTTC. This rearrangement joins TRBV4-1 to TRBJ2-7, with TRBD1 identical over 11 bases. Germline CDR1 MGHRA, CDR2 YSYEKL. V lost 4 bases, J lost 3 bases, and 5 bases stayed unmatched. This CDR3 comprises 15 residues.

V and J are TRBV11-2 and TRBJ2-1; no reliable D call. CDR1 and CDR2 from the germline V gene are SGHAT and FQNNGV. Trimming stripped 2 bases from V and 2 bases from J, with 13 bases between. The CDR3 totals 16 residues. DNA for the CDR3: TGTGCCAGCAGCTTATTTTCGGAGTATACCTACAATGAGCAGTTCTTC. Its translation is CASSLFSEYTYNEQFF. Combining the CDR3 with reference TRBV11-2 and TRBJ2-1 gives the whole variable domain EAGVAQSPRYKIIEKRQSVAFWCNPISGHATLYWYQQILGQGPKLLIQFQNNGVVDDSQLPKDRFSAERLKGVDSTLKIQPAKLEDSAVYLCASSLFSEYTYNEQFFGPGTRLTVL.

The V and J genes are TRBV2 and TRBJ1-3, with D maybe TRBD1 (6 bases). The CDR3 runs 13 residues. Germline V lookup: CDR1 SNHLY, CDR2 FYNNEI. V was clipped by 10 bases and J by 2 bases, with 12 bases between them. The CDR3 loop reads CAITAGAGNTIYF. The CDR3 DNA follows: TGTGCCATCACTGCAGGGGCTGGAAACACCATATATTTT.

The chain couples TRBV12-5 to TRBJ1-5; D may be TRBD1 (6 bases). CDR1 is LGHNT, CDR2 FRNRAP, per germline. Trimming took off 7 bases at V and 5 bases at J, with 15 bases between the two ends. The CDR3 is 14 amino acids. The CDR3 protein is CASAPDGGYQPQHF. CDR3 bases: TGTGCTAGTGCCCCCGATGGGGGCTATCAGCCCCAGCATTTT.

The chain links TRBV28 to TRBJ2-7; 9 positions agree with TRBD1. V was pared by 5 bases and J by 1 base, with 12 bases of the junction left unmatched. The CDR3 consists of 17 residues. Germline CDR1 MDHEN, CDR2 SYDVKM. CDR3 in DNA: TGTGCCAGCAGTACAATACCGGGACAGGGCTCTTCCTACGAGCAGTACTTC. It encodes CASSTIPGQGSSYEQYF.

The chain recombines TRBV2 with TRBJ1-6; 8 nucleotides align to TRBD1. This CDR3 comprises 15 residues. The trim removed 3 bases at V and 7 bases at J, leaving 5 bases unmatched. Germline values: CDR1 SNHLY, CDR2 FYNNEI. The DNA for the CDR3 is TGTGCCAGCAGTGACAGGGACAGGTCAAATTCACCCCTCCACTTT. This translates into CASSDRDRSNSPLHF.

The chain couples TRBV2 to TRBJ2-7; TRBD1 is a possible D gene (6 bases). The CDR3 is 19 residues long. Germline V gives CDR1 SNHLY, CDR2 FYNNEI. The germline V and J ends were trimmed by 7 bases and 6 bases, with 34 bases remaining between them. CDR3 region: CASTKDRTYESAWNGEQYF. The CDR3, as DNA: TGTGCCAGCACCAAAGACAGGACCTACGAATCGGCGTGGAATGGCGAGCAGTACTTC.

The V and J genes are TRBV30 and TRBJ2-1; the D gene is possibly TRBD2 (6 bases). Germline assignment: CDR1 GTSNPN and CDR2 SVGIG (reference sequence). The CDR3 extends over 13 amino acids. The V end lost 4 bases, the J end lost 14 bases, and 21 bases lay between the germline ends. The CDR3 region is CAWTIGGGAPEFF. The CDR3 bases are TGTGCCTGGACTATTGGTGGCGGGGCCCCAGAGTTCTTC.

This clone has a single count. The chain joins TRBV2 to TRBJ1-2; TRBD1 matches 9 bases. This CDR3 is 14 amino acids long. CDR1 and CDR2 (germline): SNHLY, FYNNEI. The V segment lost 11 bases and the J segment 7 bases; nucleotides outside the gene matches: 14. The CDR3 reads CAGQAGQGRGGYTF. CDR3 sequence (DNA): TGTGCCGGACAGGCGGGACAGGGTAGAGGTGGCTACACCTTC.

The CDR3 coding sequence is TGTGCCTGGCGGCGGGACAGGTCCTACGAGCAGTACTTC. Translation gives CAWRRDRSYEQYF. The chain recombines TRBV30 with TRBJ2-7; TRBD1 agrees at 8 bases. Unmatched junction bases numbered 4, after V lost 5 bases and J lost 1 base. CDR1 GTSNPN and CDR2 SVGIG come from the germline V gene (reference sequence). The CDR3 has 13 residues.

The CDR3 region is CASSGQGASGANVLTF. In DNA form, the CDR3 reads TGTGCCAGCAGCGGACAGGGGGCGTCTGGGGCCAACGTCCTGACTTTC. This chain uses TRBV7-9 with TRBJ2-6; 11 positions agree with TRBD1. The CDR3 has 16 amino acids. V was clipped by 5 bases and J by 1 base; unmatched bases: 1. CDR1 is SEHNR and CDR2 is FQNEAQ in the germline V gene (reference sequence).

V is TRBV6-1 and J is TRBJ1-1; no clear D gene. With 0 bases removed from V and 11 bases from J, the gap between germline ends came to 16 bases. Germline V gives CDR1 MNHNS, CDR2 SASEGT. The CDR3 length is 14 residues. CDR3 in amino acids: CASSEAFGRAGAFF. As DNA, the CDR3 is TGTGCCAGCAGTGAAGCTTTCGGTCGGGCGGGGGCTTTCTTT.

The chain has TRBV18 and TRBJ1-2; D unclear. V dropped 2 bases and J dropped 5 bases, with 15 bases sitting between them. There are 15 residues in the CDR3. CDR1 and CDR2 from the germline V gene are KGHSH and LQKENI. CDR3 sequence reads: CASSPSGSPSYGYTF. The DNA for the CDR3 is TGTGCCAGCTCACCATCTGGCAGTCCCTCTTATGGCTACACCTTC.

The chain has TRBV4-2 and TRBJ2-5, with D perhaps matching TRBD2 (5 bases). Trimming took off 4 bases at V and 5 bases at J, with 14 bases between the two ends. The length of the CDR3 is 14 residues. The germline V gene encodes CDR1 LGHNA and CDR2 YNFKEQ. CDR3 residues: CASSPRAGGETQYF. CDR3 coding DNA: TGTGCCAGCAGCCCCCGGGCCGGCGGGGAGACCCAGTACTTC.

This clone was observed once. The chain is built from TRBV5-4 and TRBJ2-5, with 7 bases aligning to TRBD1. The trim removed 7 bases at V and 1 base at J, leaving 7 bases unmatched. Germline CDR1 is SGHNT and CDR2 is YYREEE (reference sequence). The CDR3 sequence is 14 residues long. The CDR3 loop reads CASQTGSVQETQYF. The CDR3 nucleotides are TGTGCCAGCCAGACAGGGTCCGTCCAAGAGACCCAGTACTTC.

V usage is TRBV6-5 and J usage is TRBJ1-6, with TRBD1 matching over 8 bases. V lost 8 bases to trimming and J lost 9 bases; unmatched junction nucleotides: 9. CDR1 MNHEY and CDR2 SVGAGI come from the germline V gene. This CDR3 is built from 14 residues. The CDR3 loop reads CASGEITGGSPLHF. The DNA of the CDR3 is TGTGCCAGCGGGGAGATAACAGGGGGTTCACCCCTCCACTTT.

This chain joins TRBV5-4 and TRBJ2-4, with 11 bases fitting TRBD1. Germline V gene sequence: CDR1 SGHNT, CDR2 YYREEE (reference sequence). The CDR3 runs 15 residues. The trim removed 2 bases at V and 7 bases at J, leaving 5 bases unmatched. CDR3 in DNA: TGTGCCAGCAGCTTAACGGGACAGGGGGTTAACATTCAGTACTTC. As protein: CASSLTGQGVNIQYF.

The chain employs TRBV28 and TRBJ1-5; 7 bases match TRBD1. V shed 10 bases, J shed 7 bases, and the junction held 22 bases outside the gene matches. CDR1 is MDHEN and CDR2 is SYDVKM in the germline V gene. The CDR3 loop spans 17 amino acids. The CDR3 spells CATLRGGGNPSGQPQHF. The CDR3 nucleotides read TGTGCCACCCTTAGAGGAGGGGGCAACCCATCAGGGCAGCCCCAGCATTTT.

The rearrangement joins TRBV6-5 to TRBJ2-4; D call uncertain. Trimming left V 2 bases short and J 4 bases short, with 9 bases between. Per the germline V gene, CDR1 is MNHEY and CDR2 is SVGAGI. The CDR3 length is 14 residues. The CDR3 nucleotides are TGTGCCAGCAGTTACGAGGAAGAGAAAAACATTCAGTACTTC. It codes for CASSYEEEKNIQYF.

The chain has TRBV28 and TRBJ2-5; 7 nucleotides match TRBD2. Germline V gene lookup returns CDR1 MDHEN and CDR2 SYDVKM. With V trimmed by 8 bases and J by 2 bases, 5 bases remained unmatched. The CDR3 totals 13 residues. CDR3 in amino acids: CASSRGDQETQYF. CDR3 sequence (DNA): TGTGCCAGCTCCCGGGGGGATCAAGAGACCCAGTACTTC.